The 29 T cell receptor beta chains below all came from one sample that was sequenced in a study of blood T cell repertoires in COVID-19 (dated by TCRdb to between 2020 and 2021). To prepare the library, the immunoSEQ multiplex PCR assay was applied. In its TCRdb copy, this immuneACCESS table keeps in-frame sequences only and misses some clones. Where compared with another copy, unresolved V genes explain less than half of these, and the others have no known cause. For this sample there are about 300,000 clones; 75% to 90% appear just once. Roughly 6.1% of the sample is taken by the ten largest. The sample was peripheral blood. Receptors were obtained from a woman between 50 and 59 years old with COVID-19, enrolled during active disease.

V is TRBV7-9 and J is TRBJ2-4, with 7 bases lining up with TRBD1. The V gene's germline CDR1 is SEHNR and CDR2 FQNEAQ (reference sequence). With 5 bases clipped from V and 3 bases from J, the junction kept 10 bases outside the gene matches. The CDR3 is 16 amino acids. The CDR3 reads CASSPKIGTDKNIQYF. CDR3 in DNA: TGTGCCAGCAGCCCTAAAATAGGGACAGACAAAAACATTCAGTACTTC. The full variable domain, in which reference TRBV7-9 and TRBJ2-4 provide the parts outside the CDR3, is DTGVSQNPRHKITKRGQNVTFRCDPISEHNRLYWYRQTLGQGPEFLTYFQNEAQLEKSRLLSDRFSAERPKGSFSTLEIQRTEQGDSAMYLCASSPKIGTDKNIQYFGAGTRLSVL.

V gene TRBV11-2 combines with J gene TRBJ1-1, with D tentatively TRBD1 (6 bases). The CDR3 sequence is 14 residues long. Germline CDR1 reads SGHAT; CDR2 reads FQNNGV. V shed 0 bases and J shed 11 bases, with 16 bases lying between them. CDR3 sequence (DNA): TGTGCCAGCAGCTTAGATCTCTGGGGACACTTGGCTTTCTTT. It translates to CASSLDLWGHLAFF.

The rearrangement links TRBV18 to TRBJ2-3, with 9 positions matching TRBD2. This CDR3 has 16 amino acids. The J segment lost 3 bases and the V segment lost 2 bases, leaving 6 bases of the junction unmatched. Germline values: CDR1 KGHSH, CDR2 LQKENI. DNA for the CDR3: TGTGCCAGCTCACCATTTAGCGGGAGTCGGACAGATACGCAGTATTTT. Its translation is CASSPFSGSRTDTQYF.

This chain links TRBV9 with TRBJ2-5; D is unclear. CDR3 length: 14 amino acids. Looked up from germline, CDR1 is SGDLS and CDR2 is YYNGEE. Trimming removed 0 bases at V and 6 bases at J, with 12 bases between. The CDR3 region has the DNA TGTGCCAGCAGCGTAGGACAAAATGGGCAGACCCAGTACTTC. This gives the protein CASSVGQNGQTQYF.

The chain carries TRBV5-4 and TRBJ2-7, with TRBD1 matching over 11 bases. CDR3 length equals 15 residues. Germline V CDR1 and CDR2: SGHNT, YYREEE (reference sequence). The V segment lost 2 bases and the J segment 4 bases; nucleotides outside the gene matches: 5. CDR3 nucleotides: TGTGCCAGCAGCTTACCCGGGACAGGGGGGTACGAGCAGTACTTC. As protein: CASSLPGTGGYEQYF.

The CDR3 DNA reads TGTGCCAGCAGTTTGTTTGCGGGCTCCTACGAGCAGTACTTC. Protein product: CASSLFAGSYEQYF. The V and J genes are TRBV27 and TRBJ2-7; perhaps TRBD2 as D (5 bases). The germline V gene encodes CDR1 MNHEY and CDR2 SMNVEV (reference sequence). V was cut by 3 bases and J by 0 bases, with 9 bases left in between. This CDR3 is 14 amino acids long.

The CDR3 region has the DNA TGTGCCAGCAGTCCTGGAGGTGAGCAGTTCTTC. Translating gives CASSPGGEQFF. J is TRBJ2-1 and V is TRBV5-4; a possible D gene is TRBD2 (5 bases). The CDR3 covers 11 residues. V lost 5 bases to trimming and J lost 9 bases, with 9 bases between them. From germline, CDR1 is SGHNT and CDR2 YYREEE (reference sequence).

The CDR3 is CASSPRTRWNEQFF. The CDR3, as DNA: TGTGCCAGCAGCCCCCGGACTAGGTGGAATGAGCAGTTCTTC. The chain joins TRBV9 to TRBJ2-1, with 7 bases that match TRBD2. Germline loops: CDR1 SGDLS, CDR2 YYNGEE. The CDR3 spans 14 residues. The V gene end was trimmed by 4 bases and the J gene end by 7 bases; junction bases not matched to a gene: 8.

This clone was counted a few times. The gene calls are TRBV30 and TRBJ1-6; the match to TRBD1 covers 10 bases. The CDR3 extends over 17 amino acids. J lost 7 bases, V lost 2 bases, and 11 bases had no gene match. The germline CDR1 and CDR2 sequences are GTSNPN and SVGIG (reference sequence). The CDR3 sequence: CAWSLSRDRGRNSPLHF. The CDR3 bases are TGTGCCTGGAGTCTAAGCCGGGACAGGGGACGAAATTCACCCCTCCACTTT.

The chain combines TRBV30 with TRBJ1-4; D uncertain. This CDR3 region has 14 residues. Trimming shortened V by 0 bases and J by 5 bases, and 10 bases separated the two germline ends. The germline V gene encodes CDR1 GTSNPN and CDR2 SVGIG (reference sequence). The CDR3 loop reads CAWSVHLINEKLFF. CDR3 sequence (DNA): TGTGCCTGGAGTGTACATCTGATAAATGAAAAACTGTTTTTT.

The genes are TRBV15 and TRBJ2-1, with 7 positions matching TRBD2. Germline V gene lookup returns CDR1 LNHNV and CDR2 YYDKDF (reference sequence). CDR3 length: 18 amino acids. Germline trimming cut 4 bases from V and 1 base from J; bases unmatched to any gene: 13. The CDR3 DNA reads TGTGCCACCAGCAACCTAGGCGCGGGAGTGGAATCCTACAATGAGCAGTTCTTC. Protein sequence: CATSNLGAGVESYNEQFF.

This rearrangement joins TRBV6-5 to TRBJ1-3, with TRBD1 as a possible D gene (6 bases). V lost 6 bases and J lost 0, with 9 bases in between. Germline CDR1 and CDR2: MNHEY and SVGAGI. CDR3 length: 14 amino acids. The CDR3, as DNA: TGTGCCAGCAGCACAGGGATCTCTGGAAACACCATATATTTT. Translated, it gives CASSTGISGNTIYF.

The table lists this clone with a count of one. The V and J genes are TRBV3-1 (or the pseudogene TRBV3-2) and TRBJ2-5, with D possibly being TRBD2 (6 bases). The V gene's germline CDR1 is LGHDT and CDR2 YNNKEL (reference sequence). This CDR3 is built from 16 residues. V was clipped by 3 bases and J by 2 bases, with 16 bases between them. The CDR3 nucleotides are TGTGCCAGCAGCCAGCCGGGACTGGGGGGTCAAGAGACCCAGTACTTC. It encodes CASSQPGLGGQETQYF.

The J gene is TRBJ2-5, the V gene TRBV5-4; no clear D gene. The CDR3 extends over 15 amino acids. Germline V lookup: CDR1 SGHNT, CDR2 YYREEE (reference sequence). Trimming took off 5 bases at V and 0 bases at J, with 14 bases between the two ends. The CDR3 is CASSFPRKNQETQYF. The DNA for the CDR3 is TGTGCCAGCAGTTTTCCCAGAAAGAACCAAGAGACCCAGTACTTC.

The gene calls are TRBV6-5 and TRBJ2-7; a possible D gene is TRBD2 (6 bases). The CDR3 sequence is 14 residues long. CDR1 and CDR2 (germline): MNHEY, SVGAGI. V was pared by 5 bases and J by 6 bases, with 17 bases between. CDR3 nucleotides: TGTGCCAGCAGTCCCCGGGGGACCTTATCCGAGCAGTACTTC. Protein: CASSPRGTLSEQYF.

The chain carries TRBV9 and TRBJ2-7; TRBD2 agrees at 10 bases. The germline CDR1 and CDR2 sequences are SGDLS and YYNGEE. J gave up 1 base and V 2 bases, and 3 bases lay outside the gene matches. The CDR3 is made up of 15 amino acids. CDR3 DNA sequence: TGTGCCAGCAGCGTGGGGACTAGCGTTTCCTACGAGCAGTACTTC. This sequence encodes CASSVGTSVSYEQYF.

In DNA form, the CDR3 reads TGTGCCAGCAGCTTAATAGCGGGTCCGACGGAGACCCAGTACTTC. Translation gives CASSLIAGPTETQYF. The chain employs TRBV5-4 and TRBJ2-5, with 7 bases aligning to TRBD2. Germline CDR1 is SGHNT and CDR2 is YYREEE (reference sequence). Germline trimming cut 2 bases from V and 5 bases from J; bases unmatched to any gene: 9. CDR3 length equals 15 residues.

CDR3 DNA: TGTGCCAGCAGCCAGGGGACAGGGGGCGGGAATGAAAAACTGTTTTTT. Amino acids: CASSQGTGGGNEKLFF. The gene calls are TRBV7-6 and TRBJ1-4; 12 bases are shared with TRBD1. Germline V gives CDR1 SGHVS, CDR2 FNYEAQ. V dropped 5 bases and J dropped 5; count of bases not matched to a gene: 6. CDR3 length equals 16 residues. Full variable domain (remainder filled in from reference TRBV7-6 and TRBJ1-4): GAGVSQSPRYKVTKRGQDVALRCDPISGHVSLYWYRQALGQGPEFLTYFNYEAQQDKSGLPNDRFSAERPEGSISTLTIQRTEQRDSAMYRCASSQGTGGGNEKLFFGSGTQLSVL.

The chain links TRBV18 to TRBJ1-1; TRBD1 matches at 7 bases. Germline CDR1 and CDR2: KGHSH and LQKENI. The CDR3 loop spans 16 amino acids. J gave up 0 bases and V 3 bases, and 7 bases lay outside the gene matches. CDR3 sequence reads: CASSPRTGPMNTEAFF. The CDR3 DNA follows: TGTGCCAGCTCACCTAGGACAGGACCCATGAACACTGAAGCTTTCTTT.

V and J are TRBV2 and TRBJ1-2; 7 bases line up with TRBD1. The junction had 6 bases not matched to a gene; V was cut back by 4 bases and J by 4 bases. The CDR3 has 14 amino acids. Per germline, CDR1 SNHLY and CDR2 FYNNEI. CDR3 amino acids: CASSGQGVSYGYTF. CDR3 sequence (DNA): TGTGCCAGCAGTGGACAGGGTGTCTCCTATGGCTACACCTTC.

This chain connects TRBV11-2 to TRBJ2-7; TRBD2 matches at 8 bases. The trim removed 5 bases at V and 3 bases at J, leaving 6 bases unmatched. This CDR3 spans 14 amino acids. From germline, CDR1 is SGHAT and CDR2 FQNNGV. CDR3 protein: CASSVGLAGYEQYF. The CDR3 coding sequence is TGTGCCAGCAGCGTCGGTCTAGCGGGCTACGAGCAGTACTTC.

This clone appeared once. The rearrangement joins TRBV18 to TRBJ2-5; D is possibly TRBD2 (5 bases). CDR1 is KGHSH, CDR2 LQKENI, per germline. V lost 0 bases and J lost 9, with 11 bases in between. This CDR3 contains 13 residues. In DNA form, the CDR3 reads TGTGCCAGCTCACCACCGAGTACGGAGGCCCAGTACTTC. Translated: CASSPPSTEAQYF.

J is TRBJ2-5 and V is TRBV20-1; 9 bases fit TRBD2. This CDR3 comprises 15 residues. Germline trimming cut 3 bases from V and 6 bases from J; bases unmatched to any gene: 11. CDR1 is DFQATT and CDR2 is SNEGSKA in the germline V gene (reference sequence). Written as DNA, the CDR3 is TGCAGTGCTAGTCCGGCTAGCGGGGCCAGCAAGACCCAGTACTTC. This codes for CSASPASGASKTQYF.

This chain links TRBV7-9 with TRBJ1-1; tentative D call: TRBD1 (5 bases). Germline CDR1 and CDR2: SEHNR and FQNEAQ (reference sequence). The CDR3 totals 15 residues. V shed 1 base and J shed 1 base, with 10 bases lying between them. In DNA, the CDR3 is TGTGCCAGCAGCTTAGTGGGGGGTTCGAACACTGAAGCTTTCTTT. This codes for CASSLVGGSNTEAFF.

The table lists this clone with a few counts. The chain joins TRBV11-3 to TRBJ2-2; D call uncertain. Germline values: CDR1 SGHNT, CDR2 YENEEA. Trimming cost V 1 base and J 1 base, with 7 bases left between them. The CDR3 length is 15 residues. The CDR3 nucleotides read TGTGCCAGCAGCTTAGGACTTTTGAACACCGGGGAGCTGTTTTTT. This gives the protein CASSLGLLNTGELFF.

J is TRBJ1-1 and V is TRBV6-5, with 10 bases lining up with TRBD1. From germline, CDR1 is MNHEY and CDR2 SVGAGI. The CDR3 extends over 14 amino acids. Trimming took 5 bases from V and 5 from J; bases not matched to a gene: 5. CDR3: CASSRTGGYTEAFF. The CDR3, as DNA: TGTGCCAGCAGTCGGACAGGGGGATATACTGAAGCTTTCTTT.

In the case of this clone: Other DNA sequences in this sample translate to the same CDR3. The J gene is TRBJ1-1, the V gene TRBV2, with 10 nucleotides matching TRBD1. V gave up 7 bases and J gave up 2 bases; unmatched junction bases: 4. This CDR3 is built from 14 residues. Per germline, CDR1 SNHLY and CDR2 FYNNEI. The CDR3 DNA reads TGTGCCAGCACCCGGACAGGGGGAAACACTGAAGCTTTCTTT. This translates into CASTRTGGNTEAFF.

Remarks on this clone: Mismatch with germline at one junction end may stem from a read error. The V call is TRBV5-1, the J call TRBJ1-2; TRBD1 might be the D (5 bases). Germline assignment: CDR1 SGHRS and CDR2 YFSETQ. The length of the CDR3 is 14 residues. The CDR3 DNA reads TGCGCCAGCAGCTTGGGGAACCTGGTATCGGACACCTCTTTC. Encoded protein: CASSLGNLVSDTSF.

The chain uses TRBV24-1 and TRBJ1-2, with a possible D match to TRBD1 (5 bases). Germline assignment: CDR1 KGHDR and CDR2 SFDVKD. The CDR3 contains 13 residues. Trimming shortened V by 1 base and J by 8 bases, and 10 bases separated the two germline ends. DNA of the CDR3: TGTGCCACCAGTGATTTAAGGGGTTACGGCTACACCTTC. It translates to CATSDLRGYGYTF.